These 12 T cell receptor beta chains were all obtained from the same sample, sequenced in a study of T cells in Graves' hyperthyroidism and ophthalmopathy (dated 2019 in TCRdb). The library relied on multiplex PCR. Sequencing took place on an Illumina HiSeq 2000. Amplification of TCR beta CDR3 regions was carried out from RNA transcripts. The first round of RT-PCR for the TCR CDR3 was performed with the HTBI primer set and the Qiagen OneStep RT-PCR kit. TCRdb cleaned the public reads at Q25 with fastp, built clones with MiXCR and kept in-frame beta chains. Merged by CDR3 protein, the rows form single entries marked with the most common genes and DNA. For this sample the table gives hundreds of thousands of distinct CDR3 sequences, of which roughly 15% were detected only once. The top ten clonotypes cover about a tenth of the sample. The sample taken for sequencing was blood. These receptors all stem from a woman aged 18-30 years with Graves' hyperthyroidism.

This clonotype was picked up a small number of times. This chain uses TRBV20-1 with TRBJ2-7, with TRBD2 matching 8 bases. V shed 5 bases, J shed 1 base, and the junction held 13 bases outside the gene matches. The CDR3 runs 16 residues. The germline V gene encodes CDR1 DFQATT and CDR2 SNEGSKA (reference sequence). CDR3 sequence reads: CSAERISGTFSYEQYF. The CDR3 DNA reads as TGCAGTGCTGAGCGTATTAGCGGGACTTTTTCCTACGAGCAGTACTTC.

This clonotype was observed many times. The chain employs TRBV2 and TRBJ1-1, with unresolved D. V shed 3 bases and J shed 1 base, with 6 bases lying between them. The CDR3 extends over 13 amino acids. Germline V gives CDR1 SNHLY, CDR2 FYNNEI. CDR3 region: CASSDRPNTEAFF. The CDR3, as DNA: TGTGCCAGCAGTGATAGGCCGAACACTGAAGCTTTCTTT.

Worth noting for this clonotype: This may arise from a read error, as a much more abundant clone is one base away. The chain couples TRBV28 to TRBJ1-5; no definite D call. The V and J ends lost 5 bases and 2 bases respectively, with 13 bases between them. Germline CDR1 reads MDHEN; CDR2 reads SYDVKM. The CDR3 covers 15 residues. CDR3 nucleotides: TGTGCCAGCAGTGAGGGCAGTTGGGGCAATCAGCCCCAGCATTTT. It is translated as CASSEGSWGNQPQHF.

This clonotype has ten or more counts. The chain combines TRBV30 with TRBJ1-5; no clear D. V was trimmed by 3 bases and J by 9 bases, leaving 9 bases between them. This CDR3 has 11 residues. The germline V gene encodes CDR1 GTSNPN and CDR2 SVGIG (reference sequence). The CDR3 spells CAWSRLGPQHF. In DNA, the CDR3 is TGTGCCTGGAGCAGGTTAGGGCCCCAGCATTTT.

V gene TRBV29-1 combines with J gene TRBJ2-7; D remains unclear. This CDR3 comprises 11 residues. V was cut by 2 bases and J by 4 bases, with 6 bases left in between. In germline, CDR1 is SQVTM, CDR2 ANQGSEA. The CDR3 DNA follows: TGCAGCGTTGAAACTTCTTACGAGCAGTACTTC. This codes for CSVETSYEQYF.

A few counts support this clonotype. The chain employs TRBV14 and TRBJ1-1; D is unresolved. The germline gives CDR1 SGHDN, CDR2 FVKESK. The V end was cut by 0 bases, the J end by 2 bases, with 10 bases between. This CDR3 has 15 amino acids. This chain's CDR3 is CASSQDWQLNTEAFF. The CDR3 DNA reads as TGTGCCAGCAGCCAAGATTGGCAGCTTAACACTGAAGCTTTCTTT.

On this clonotype itself: At one of its ends the junction is not consistent with the germline gene, which may arise from a read error. This sequence joins TRBV20-1 and TRBJ1-2; possible D gene TRBD1, 6 bases. Germline V CDR1 and CDR2: DFQATT, SNEGSKA (reference sequence). CDR3 length: 12 residues. The CDR3 protein is CSAQGGYYGHTF. The CDR3 nucleotides read TGCAGTGCTCAAGGGGGGTACTATGGCCACACCTTC.

DNA of the CDR3: TGTGCCAGCAGCGCAAATCCCAAAGAGCAGTTCTTC. Its protein is CASSANPKEQFF. This chain uses TRBV9 with TRBJ2-1; D is ambiguous. This CDR3 is built from 12 residues. Trimming removed 3 bases at V and 10 bases at J, with 11 bases between. Germline CDR1 SGDLS, CDR2 YYNGEE.

This clonotype occurred a few times. The chain links TRBV20-1 to TRBJ2-2, with D uncertain. There are 14 residues in the CDR3. The germline V and J ends were trimmed by 1 base and 4 bases, with 10 bases remaining between them. Germline V gene data show CDR1 as DFQATT and CDR2 as SNEGSKA (reference sequence). CDR3 in amino acids: CSARVRAFTGELFF. The CDR3 coding sequence is TGCAGTGCTAGAGTCCGGGCGTTCACCGGGGAGCTGTTTTTT.

This clonotype was detected many times. V gene TRBV6-2 or TRBV6-3 combines with J gene TRBJ2-2, with unresolved D. Germline V gene data show CDR1 as MNHEY and CDR2 as SVGEGT. Deletions cut 5 bases from V and 3 bases from J, with 7 bases between. CDR3 length equals 13 residues. The CDR3 bases are TGTGCCAGCAGTGCGACACACACCGGGGAGCTGTTTTTT. Protein: CASSATHTGELFF.

This clonotype has a count of ten or more. The rearrangement joins TRBV27 to TRBJ1-1; D uncertain. CDR3 length: 12 residues. Germline assignment: CDR1 MNHEY and CDR2 SMNVEV (reference sequence). Trimming removed 3 bases at V and 1 base at J, with 3 bases between. CDR3 nucleotides: TGTGCCAGCAGTTTTGGGAACACTGAAGCTTTCTTT. Its protein is CASSFGNTEAFF.

This chain uses TRBV6-1 with TRBJ2-3; D perhaps matches TRBD2 (7 bases). The CDR3 has 16 residues. Trimming took 7 bases from V and 8 from J, leaving 25 bases between them. The germline V gene has CDR1 MNHNS and CDR2 SASEGT. The CDR3 DNA reads TGTGCCAGCATAAGTTTAGGGGGGGCTACCTGGGGTACGCAGTATTTT. Its protein is CASISLGGATWGTQYF.